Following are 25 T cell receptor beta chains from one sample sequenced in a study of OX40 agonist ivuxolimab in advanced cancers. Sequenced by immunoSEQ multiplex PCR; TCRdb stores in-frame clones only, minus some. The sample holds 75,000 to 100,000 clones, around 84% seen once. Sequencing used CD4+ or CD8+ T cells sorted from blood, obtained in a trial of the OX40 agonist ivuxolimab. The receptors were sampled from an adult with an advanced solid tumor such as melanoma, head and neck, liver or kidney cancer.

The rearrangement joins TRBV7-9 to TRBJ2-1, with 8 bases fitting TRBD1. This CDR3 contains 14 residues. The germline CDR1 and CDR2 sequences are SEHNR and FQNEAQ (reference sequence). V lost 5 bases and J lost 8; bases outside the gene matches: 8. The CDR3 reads CASSEPGQVYEQFF. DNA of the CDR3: TGTGCCAGCAGCGAGCCGGGACAGGTATATGAGCAGTTCTTC.

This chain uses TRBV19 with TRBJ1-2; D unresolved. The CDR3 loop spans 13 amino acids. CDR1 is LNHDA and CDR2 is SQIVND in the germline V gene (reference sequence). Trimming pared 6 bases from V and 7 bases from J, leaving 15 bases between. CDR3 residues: CASSQGRTFGYTF. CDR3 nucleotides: TGTGCCAGTAGCCAAGGGAGGACGTTTGGCTACACCTTC.

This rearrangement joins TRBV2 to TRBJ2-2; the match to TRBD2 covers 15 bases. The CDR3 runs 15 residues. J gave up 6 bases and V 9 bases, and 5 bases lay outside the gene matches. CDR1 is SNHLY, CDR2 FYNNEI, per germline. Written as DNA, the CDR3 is TGTGCCAGGGGACTAGCGGGAGGAGGGGCCGGGGAGCTGTTTTTT. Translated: CARGLAGGGAGELFF.

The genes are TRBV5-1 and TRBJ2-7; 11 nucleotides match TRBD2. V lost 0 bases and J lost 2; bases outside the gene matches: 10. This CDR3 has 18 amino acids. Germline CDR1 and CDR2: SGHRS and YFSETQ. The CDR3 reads CASSLGPGTSGLAYEQYF. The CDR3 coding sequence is TGCGCCAGCAGCTTGGGGCCCGGGACTAGCGGTCTCGCCTACGAGCAGTACTTC.

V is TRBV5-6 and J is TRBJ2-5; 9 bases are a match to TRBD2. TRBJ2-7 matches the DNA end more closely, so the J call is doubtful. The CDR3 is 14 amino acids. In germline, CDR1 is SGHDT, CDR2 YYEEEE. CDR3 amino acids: CASSQRSGRYEQYF. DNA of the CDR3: TGTGCCAGCAGCCAGCGAAGCGGGAGGTACGAGCAGTACTTC.

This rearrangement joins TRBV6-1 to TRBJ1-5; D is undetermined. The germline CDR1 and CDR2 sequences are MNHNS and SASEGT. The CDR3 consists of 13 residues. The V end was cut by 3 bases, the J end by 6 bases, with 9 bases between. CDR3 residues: CASSDTVGQPQHF. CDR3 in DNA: TGTGCCAGCAGTGATACCGTGGGTCAGCCCCAGCATTTT.

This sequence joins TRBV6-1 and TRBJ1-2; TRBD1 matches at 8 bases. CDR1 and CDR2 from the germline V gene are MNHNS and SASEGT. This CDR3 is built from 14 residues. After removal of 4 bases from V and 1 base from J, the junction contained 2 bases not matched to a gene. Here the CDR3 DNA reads TGTGCCAGCAGTGGGGGACAGGTTAACTATGGCTACACCTTC. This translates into CASSGGQVNYGYTF.

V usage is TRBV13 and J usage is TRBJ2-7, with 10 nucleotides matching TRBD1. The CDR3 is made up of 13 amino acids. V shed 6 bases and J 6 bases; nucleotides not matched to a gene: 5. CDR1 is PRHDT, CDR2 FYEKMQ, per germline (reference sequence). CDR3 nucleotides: TGTGCCAGCAGACGGACAGGGGGAGGCGAGCAGTACTTC. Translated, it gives CASRRTGGGEQYF.

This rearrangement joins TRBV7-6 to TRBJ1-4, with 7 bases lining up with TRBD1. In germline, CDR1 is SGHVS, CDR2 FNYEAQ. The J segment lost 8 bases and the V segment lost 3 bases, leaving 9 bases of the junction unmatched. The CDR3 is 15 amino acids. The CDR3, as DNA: TGTGCCAGCAGCTTCTCTCCAGGGGGGCAGGAAAAACTGTTTTTT. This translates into CASSFSPGGQEKLFF.

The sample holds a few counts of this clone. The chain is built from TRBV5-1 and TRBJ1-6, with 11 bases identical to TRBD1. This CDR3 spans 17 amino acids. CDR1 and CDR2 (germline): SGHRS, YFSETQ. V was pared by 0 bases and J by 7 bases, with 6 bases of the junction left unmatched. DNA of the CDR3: TGCGCCAGCAGCTTGGTTGGACAGGGGGCTCAGAATTCACCCCTCCACTTT. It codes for CASSLVGQGAQNSPLHF.

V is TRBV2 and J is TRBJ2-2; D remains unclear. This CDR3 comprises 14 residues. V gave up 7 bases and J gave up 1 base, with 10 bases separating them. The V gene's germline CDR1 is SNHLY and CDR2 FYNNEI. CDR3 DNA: TGTGCCAGCATTGGACCAAAGAACACCGGGGAGCTGTTTTTT. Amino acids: CASIGPKNTGELFF.

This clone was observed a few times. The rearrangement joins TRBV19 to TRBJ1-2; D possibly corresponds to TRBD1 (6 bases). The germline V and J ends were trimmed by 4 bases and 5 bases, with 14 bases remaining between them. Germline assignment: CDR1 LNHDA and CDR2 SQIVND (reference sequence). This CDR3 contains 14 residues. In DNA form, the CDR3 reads TGTGCCAGTAGTACCCCGACAGGCTTGTATGGCTACACCTTC. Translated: CASSTPTGLYGYTF.

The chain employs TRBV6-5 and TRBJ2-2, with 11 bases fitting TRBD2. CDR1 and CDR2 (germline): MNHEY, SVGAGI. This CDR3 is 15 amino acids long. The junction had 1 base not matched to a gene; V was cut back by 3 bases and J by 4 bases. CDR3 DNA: TGTGCCAGCAGTTATAGCGGGAGGGGCACCGGGGAGCTGTTTTTT. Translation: CASSYSGRGTGELFF.

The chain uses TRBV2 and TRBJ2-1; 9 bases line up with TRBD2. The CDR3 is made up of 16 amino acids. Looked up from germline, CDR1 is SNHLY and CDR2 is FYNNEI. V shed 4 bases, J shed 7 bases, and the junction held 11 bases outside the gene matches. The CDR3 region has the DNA TGTGCCAGCAGTGGAAAACTAGCGGGCTCCGTTAATGAGCAGTTCTTC. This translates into CASSGKLAGSVNEQFF.

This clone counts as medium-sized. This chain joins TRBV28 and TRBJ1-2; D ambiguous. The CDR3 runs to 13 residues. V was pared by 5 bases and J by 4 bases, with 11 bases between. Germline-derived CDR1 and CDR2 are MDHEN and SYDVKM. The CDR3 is CASSDPMPYGYTF. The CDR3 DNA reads TGTGCCAGCAGTGATCCGATGCCCTATGGCTACACCTTC.

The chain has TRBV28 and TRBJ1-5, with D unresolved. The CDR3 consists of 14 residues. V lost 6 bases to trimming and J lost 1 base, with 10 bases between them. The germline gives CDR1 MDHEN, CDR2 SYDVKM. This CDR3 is CASRPPGSNQPQHF. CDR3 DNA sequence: TGTGCCAGCAGACCACCCGGAAGCAATCAGCCCCAGCATTTT.

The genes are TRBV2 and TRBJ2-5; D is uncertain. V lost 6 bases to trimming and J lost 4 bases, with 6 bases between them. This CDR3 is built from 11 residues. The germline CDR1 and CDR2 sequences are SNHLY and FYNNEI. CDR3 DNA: TGTGCCAGCAGGGTCGGAGAGACCCAGTACTTC. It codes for CASRVGETQYF.

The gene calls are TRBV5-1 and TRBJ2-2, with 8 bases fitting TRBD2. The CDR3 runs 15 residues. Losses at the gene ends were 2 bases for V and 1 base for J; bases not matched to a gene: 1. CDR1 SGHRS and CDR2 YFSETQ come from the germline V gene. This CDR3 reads CASSFTSGNTGELFF. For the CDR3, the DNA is TGCGCCAGCAGCTTCACTAGCGGGAACACCGGGGAGCTGTTTTTT.

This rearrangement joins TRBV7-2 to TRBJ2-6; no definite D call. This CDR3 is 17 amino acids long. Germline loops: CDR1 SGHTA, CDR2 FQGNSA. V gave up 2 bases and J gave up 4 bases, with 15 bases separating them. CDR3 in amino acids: CASSLRVLVSGANVLTF. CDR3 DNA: TGTGCCAGCAGCTTAAGAGTCTTGGTATCCGGGGCCAACGTCCTGACTTTC.

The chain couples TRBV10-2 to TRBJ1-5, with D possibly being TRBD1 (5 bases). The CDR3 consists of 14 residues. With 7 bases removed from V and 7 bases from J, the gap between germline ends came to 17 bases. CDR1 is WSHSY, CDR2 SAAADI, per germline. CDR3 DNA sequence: TGCGCCAGCAACAGCGCGGGGGGTGGCCAGCCCCAGCATTTT. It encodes CASNSAGGGQPQHF.

The CDR3: CASSREGGNQPQHF. DNA of the CDR3: TGCGCCAGCAGCCGGGAAGGAGGCAATCAGCCCCAGCATTTT. V is TRBV5-1 and J is TRBJ1-5; D not certain. The CDR3 sequence is 14 residues long. The V gene lost 4 bases and the J gene lost 2 bases, with 10 bases spanning the gap. From germline, CDR1 is SGHRS and CDR2 YFSETQ.

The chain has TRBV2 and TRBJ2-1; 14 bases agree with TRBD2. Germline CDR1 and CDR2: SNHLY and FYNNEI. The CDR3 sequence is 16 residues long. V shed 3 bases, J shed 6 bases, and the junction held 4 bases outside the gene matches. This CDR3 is CASSDGGLAGVNEQFF. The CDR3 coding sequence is TGTGCCAGCAGTGACGGGGGACTAGCGGGAGTCAATGAGCAGTTCTTC.

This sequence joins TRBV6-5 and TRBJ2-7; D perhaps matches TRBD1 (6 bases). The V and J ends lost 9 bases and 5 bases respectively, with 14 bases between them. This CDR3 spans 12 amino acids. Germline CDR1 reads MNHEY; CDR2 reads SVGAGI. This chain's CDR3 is CARNREGNEQYF. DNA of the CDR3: TGTGCCAGGAACAGGGAAGGCAACGAGCAGTACTTC.

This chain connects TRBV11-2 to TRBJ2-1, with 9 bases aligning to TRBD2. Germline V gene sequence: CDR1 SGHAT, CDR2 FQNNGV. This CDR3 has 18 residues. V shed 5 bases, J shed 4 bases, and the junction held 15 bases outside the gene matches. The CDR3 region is CASSLRPASGAFYNEQFF. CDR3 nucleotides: TGTGCCAGCAGCCTACGCCCCGCTAGCGGGGCCTTTTACAATGAGCAGTTCTTC.

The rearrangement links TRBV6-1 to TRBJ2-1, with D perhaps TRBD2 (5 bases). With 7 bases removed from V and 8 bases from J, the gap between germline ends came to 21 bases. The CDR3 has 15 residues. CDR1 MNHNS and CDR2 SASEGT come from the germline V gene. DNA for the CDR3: TGTGCCAGCACACGGGCCAGAACTTTTAGCGATGAGCAGTTCTTC. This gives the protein CASTRARTFSDEQFF.